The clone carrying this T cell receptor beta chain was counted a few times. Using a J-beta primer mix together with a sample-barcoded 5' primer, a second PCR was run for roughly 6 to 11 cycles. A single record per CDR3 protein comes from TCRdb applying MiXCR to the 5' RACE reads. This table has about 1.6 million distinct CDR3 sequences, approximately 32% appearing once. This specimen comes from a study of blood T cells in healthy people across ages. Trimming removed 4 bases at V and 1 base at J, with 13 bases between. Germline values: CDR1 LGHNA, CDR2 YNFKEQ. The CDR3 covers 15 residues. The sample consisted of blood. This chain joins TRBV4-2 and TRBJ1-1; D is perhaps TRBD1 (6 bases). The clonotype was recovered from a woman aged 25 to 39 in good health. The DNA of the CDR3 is TGTGCCAGCAGCCCTCTACTGGACAGGAACACTGAAGCTTTCTTT. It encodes CASSPLLDRNTEAFF.